This T cell receptor (beta chain) was identified in a study of PD-L1 blockade in urothelial cancer. Study context: Once treatment had started, blood was analyzed at 3 weeks (second dose) and again at 6 weeks. A median of approximately 140,000 T cells was found in the blood samples.

Produced via immunoSEQ multiplex PCR; TCRdb's table is partial and in-frame only. The table includes around 100,000 clones, roughly 91% detected once. The V segment lost 5 bases and the J segment 0 bases; nucleotides outside the gene matches: 7. The germline CDR1 and CDR2 sequences are SGHNT and YENEEA. CDR3 length: 16 residues. Time point defined: pretreatment peripheral blood. It was locally advanced or metastatic urothelial carcinoma that patients had. Pretreatment sampling and on-treatment sampling together yielded between 1 and 8 samples for each patient. The source is a man aged 60-69 years with urothelial cancer. V gene TRBV11-3 combines with J gene TRBJ2-3, with 8 bases that match TRBD1. The specimen was PBMCs, collected around atezolizumab (anti-PD-L1) treatment. Here the CDR3 reads CASSPGQGSSTDTQYF. In DNA form, the CDR3 reads TGTGCCAGCAGCCCCGGACAGGGCTCTAGCACAGATACGCAGTATTTT.